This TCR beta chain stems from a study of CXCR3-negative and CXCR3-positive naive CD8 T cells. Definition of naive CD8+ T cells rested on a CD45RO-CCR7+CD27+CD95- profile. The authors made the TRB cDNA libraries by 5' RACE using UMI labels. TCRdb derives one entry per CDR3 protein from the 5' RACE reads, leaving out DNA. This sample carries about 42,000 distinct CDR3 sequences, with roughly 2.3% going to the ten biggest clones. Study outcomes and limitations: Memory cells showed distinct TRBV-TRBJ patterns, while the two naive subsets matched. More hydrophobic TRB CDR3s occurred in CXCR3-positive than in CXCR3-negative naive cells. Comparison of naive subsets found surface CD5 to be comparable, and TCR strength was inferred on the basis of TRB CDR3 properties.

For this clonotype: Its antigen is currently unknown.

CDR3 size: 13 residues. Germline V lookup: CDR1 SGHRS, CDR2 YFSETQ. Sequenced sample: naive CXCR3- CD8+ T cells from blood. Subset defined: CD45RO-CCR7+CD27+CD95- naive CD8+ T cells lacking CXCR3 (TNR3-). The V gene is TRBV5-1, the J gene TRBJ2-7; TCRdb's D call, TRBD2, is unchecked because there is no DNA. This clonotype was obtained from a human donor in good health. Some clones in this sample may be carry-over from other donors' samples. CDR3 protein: CASSLVEGDEQYF.